The clone carrying this T cell receptor (beta chain) has just a few counts. The data belong to a study of spatial heterogeneity in lung cancer. Study-level background: Raw reads contained each unique TCR and UMI combination more than ten times on average.

Time point reported: sample taken at primary tumor resection. Whole RNA, isolated from tumor, nontumor lung or frozen PBMC, was sequenced without prior sorting. The donors, roughly 70 patients with untreated early-stage non-small cell lung cancer, provided the samples. The library protocol tagged each TCR cDNA with a unique molecular identifier. One entry per CDR3 protein results from TCRdb running MiXCR on the 5' RACE reads. The sample has fewer than 20,000 distinct CDR3 sequences, 20% to 25% seen once. Germline loops: CDR1 MDHEN, CDR2 SYDVKM. The CDR3 consists of 17 residues. Trimming removed 4 bases at V and 3 bases at J, with 19 bases between.

The receptor's source is a female donor with early-stage non-small cell lung cancer. Sequenced here: PBMCs, sampled at surgery. The rearrangement uses TRBV28 and TRBJ1-5, with D unresolved. CDR3 sequence: CASSSVPGEDFNQPQHF. The CDR3 nucleotides are TGTGCCAGCAGTTCAGTCCCCGGGGAGGACTTCAATCAGCCCCAGCATTTT.